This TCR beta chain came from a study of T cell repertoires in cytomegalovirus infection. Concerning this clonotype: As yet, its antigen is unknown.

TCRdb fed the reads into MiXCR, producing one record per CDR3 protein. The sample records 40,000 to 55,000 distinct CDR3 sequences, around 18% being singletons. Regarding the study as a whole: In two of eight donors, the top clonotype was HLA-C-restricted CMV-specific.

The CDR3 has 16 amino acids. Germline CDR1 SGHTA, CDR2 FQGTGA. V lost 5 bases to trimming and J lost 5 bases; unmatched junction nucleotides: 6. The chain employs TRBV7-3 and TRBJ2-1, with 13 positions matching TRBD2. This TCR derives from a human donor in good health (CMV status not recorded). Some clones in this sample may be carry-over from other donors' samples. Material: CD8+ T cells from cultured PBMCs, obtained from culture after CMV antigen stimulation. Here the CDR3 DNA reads TGTGCCAGCAGCCTAGGGGGACTAGCGGGGAACAATGAGCAGTTCTTC. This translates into CASSLGGLAGNNEQFF.